This T cell receptor beta chain was identified during a study of graft-versus-host responses after intestinal transplantation. Overall study context: Those transplanted obtained multivisceral, liver-intestinal, or isolated intestinal grafts.

The germline CDR1 and CDR2 sequences are SEHNR and FQNEAQ (reference sequence). Trimming took 1 base from V and 9 from J; bases not matched to a gene: 5. The CDR3 loop spans 15 amino acids. Produced via immunoSEQ multiplex PCR; TCRdb's table is partial and in-frame only. Counted here are tens of thousands of clones, around 82% occurring once; the ten biggest clones make up nearly 0.4%. This clone has more than one count but fewer than ten. Its antigen is unidentified. The TCR originated in a human donor who was the organ donor for an intestinal transplant. This sample comprised unstimulated CD4+ T cells sorted from spleen or lymph node cells, obtained before transplant. This sequence joins TRBV7-9 and TRBJ1-6; 8 bases fit TRBD1. The CDR3 here is CASSLGATGASPLHF. As DNA, the CDR3 is TGTGCCAGCAGCTTAGGGGCGACAGGGGCTTCACCCCTCCACTTT.